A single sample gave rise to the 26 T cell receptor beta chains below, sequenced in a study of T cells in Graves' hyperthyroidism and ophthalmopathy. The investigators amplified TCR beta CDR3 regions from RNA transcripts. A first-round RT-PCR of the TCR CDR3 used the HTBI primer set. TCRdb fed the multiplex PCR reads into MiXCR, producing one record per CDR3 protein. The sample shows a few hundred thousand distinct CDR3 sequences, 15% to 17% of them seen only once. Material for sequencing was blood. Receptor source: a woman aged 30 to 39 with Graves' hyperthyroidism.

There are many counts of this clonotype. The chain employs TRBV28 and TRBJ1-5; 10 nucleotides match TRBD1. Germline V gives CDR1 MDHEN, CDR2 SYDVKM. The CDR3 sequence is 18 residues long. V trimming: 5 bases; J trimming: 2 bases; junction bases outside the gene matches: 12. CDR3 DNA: TGTGCCAGCAGTCCCGCCAAGACAGGGGGCTCTGGCAATCAGCCCCAGCATTTT. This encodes CASSPAKTGGSGNQPQHF.

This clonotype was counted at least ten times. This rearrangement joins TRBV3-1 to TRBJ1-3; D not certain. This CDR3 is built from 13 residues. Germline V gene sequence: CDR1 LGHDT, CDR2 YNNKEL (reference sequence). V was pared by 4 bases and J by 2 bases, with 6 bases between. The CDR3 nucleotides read TGTGCCAGCAGCCTGGTGGCTGGAAACACCATATATTTT. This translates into CASSLVAGNTIYF.

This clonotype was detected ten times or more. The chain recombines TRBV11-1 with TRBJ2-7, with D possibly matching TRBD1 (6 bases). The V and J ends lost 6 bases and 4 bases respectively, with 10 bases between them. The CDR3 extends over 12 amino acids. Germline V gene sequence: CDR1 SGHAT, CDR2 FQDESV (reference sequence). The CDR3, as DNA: TGTGCCAGCAGTAAAAGGGGGTACGAGCAGTACTTC. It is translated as CASSKRGYEQYF.

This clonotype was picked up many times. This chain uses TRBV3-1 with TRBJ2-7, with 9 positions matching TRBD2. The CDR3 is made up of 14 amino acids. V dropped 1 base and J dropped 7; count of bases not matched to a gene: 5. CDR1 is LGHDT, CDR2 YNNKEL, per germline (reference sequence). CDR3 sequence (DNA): TGTGCCAGCAGCCAAGCAGCGGGAGGAGGAGAGCAGTACTTC. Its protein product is CASSQAAGGGEQYF.

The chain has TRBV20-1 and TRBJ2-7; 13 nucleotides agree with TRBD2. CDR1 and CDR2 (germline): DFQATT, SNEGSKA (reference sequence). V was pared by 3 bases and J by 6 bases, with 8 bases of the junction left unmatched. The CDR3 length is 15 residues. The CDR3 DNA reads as TGCAGTGCTAGGGCTAGACTAGCGGGAGGTCTCGAGCAGTACTTC. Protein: CSARARLAGGLEQYF.

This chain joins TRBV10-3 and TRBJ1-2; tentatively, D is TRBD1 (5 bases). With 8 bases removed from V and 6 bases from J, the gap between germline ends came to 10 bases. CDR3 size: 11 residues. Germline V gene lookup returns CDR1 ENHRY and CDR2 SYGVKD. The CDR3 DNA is TGTGCCATCTCCGGGACCGATGGCTACACCTTC. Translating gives CAISGTDGYTF.

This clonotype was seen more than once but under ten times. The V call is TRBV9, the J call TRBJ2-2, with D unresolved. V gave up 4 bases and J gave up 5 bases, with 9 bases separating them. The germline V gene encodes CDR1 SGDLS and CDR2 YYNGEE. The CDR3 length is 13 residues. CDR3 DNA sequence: TGTGCCAGCAGCAGTTATGAGACCGGGGAGCTGTTTTTT. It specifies CASSSYETGELFF.

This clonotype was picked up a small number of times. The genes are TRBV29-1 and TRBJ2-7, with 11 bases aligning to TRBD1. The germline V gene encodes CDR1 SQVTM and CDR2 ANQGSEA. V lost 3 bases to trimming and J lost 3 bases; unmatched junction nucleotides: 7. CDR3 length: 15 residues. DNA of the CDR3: TGCAGCGTTGAGAGGGGGGGGACAGGGGGCTACGAGCAGTACTTC. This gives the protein CSVERGGTGGYEQYF.

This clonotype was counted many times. The CDR3 sequence is CASRNGTTIFSGGLAGSEQFF. The DNA for the CDR3 is TGTGCCAGCAGGAACGGGACAACAATCTTCTCAGGGGGACTAGCGGGAAGTGAGCAGTTCTTC. The chain is built from TRBV7-2 and TRBJ2-1; TRBD2 agrees at 13 bases. Germline CDR1 reads SGHTA; CDR2 reads FQGNSA. V was pared by 6 bases and J by 9 bases, with 26 bases of the junction left unmatched. This CDR3 is 21 amino acids long. Looking up the rest from reference TRBV7-2 and TRBJ2-1 gives the full variable domain: GAGVSQSPSNKVTEKGKDVELRCDPISGHTALYWYRQSLGQGLEFLIYFQGNSAPDKSGLPSDRFSAERTGGSVSTLTIQRTQQEDSAVYLCASRNGTTIFSGGLAGSEQFFGPGTRLTVL.

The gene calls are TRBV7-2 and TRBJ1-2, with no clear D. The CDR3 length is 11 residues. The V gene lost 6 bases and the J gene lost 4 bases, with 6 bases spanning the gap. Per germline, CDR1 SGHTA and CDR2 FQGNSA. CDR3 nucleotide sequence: TGTGCCAGCAGTACTGCCTATGGCTACACCTTC. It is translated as CASSTAYGYTF.

The CDR3 bases are TGTGCCTCACAAGGACAGGGGTCTTACATTCAGTACTTC. Protein sequence: CASQGQGSYIQYF. The chain joins TRBV10-3 to TRBJ2-4, with 9 bases fitting TRBD1. Germline V CDR1 and CDR2: ENHRY, SYGVKD. The CDR3 is 13 amino acids. V lost 11 bases and J lost 8; bases outside the gene matches: 10.

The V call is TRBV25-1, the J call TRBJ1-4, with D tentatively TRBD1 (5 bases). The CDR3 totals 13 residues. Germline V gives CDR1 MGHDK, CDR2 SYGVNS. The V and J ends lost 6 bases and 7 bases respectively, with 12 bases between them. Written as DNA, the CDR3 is TGTGCCAGCAGGGCGGGGCCGGGTGAAAAACTGTTTTTT. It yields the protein CASRAGPGEKLFF.

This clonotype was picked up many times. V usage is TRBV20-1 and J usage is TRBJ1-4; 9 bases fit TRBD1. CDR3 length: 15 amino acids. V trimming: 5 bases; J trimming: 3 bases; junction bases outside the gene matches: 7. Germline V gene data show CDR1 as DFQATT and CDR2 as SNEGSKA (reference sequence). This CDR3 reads CSARDRASSNEKLFF. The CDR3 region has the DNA TGCAGTGCTCGGGACAGGGCATCATCTAATGAAAAACTGTTTTTT.

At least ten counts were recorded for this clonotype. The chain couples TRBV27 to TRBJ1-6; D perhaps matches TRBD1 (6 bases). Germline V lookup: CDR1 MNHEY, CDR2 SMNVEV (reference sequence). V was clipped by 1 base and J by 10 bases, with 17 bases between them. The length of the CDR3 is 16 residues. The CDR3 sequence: CASSLLGQGFRSPLHF. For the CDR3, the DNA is TGTGCCAGCAGTTTATTAGGGCAGGGGTTTAGGTCACCCCTCCACTTT.

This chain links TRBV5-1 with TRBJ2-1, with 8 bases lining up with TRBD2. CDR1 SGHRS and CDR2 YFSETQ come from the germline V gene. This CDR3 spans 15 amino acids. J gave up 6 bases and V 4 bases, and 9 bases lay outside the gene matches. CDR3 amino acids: CASSQFGTSVNEQFF. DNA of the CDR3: TGCGCCAGCAGCCAATTCGGGACTAGTGTCAATGAGCAGTTCTTC.

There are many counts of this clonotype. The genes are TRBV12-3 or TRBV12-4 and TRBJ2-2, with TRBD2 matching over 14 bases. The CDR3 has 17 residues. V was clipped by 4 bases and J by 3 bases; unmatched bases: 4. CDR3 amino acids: CASSSGTSGSYTGELFF. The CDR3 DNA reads TGTGCCAGCAGTTCCGGGACTAGCGGGAGCTACACCGGGGAGCTGTTTTTT.

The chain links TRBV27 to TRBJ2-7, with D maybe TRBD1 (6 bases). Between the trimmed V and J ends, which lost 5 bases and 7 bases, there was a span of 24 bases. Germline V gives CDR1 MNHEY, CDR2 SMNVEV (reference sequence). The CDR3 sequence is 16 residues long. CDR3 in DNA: TGTGCCAGCAGTCAAATACAGGGATCCACTACGGGGGAGCAGTACTTC. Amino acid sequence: CASSQIQGSTTGEQYF.

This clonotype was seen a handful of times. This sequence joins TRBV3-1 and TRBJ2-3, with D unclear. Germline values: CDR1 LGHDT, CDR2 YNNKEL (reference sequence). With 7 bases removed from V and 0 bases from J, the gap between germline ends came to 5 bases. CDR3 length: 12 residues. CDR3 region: CASMGSTDTQYF. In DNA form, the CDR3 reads TGTGCCAGCATGGGGAGCACAGATACGCAGTATTTT.

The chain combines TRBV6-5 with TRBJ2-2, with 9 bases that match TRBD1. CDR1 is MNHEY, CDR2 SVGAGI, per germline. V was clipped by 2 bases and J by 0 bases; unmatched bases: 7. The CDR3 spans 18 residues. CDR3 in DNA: TGTGCCAGCAGTTACGGCCCGACAGGGGGGACGAACACCGGGGAGCTGTTTTTT. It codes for CASSYGPTGGTNTGELFF.

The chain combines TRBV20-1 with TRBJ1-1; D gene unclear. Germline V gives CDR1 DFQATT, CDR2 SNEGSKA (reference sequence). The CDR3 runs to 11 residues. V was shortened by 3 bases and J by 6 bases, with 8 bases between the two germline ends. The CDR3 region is CSARGLSEAFF. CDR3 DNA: TGCAGTGCTAGGGGGTTATCTGAAGCTTTCTTT.

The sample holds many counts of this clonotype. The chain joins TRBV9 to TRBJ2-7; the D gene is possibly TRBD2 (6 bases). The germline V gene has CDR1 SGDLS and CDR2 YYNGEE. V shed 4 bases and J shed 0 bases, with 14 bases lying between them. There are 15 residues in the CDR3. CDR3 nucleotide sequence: TGTGCCAGCAGCCCATCAGCGGGTTCCTCCTACGAGCAGTACTTC. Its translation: CASSPSAGSSYEQYF.

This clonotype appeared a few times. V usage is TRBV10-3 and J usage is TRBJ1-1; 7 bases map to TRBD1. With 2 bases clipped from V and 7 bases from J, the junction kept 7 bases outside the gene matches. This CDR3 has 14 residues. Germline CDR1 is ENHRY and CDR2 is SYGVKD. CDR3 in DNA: TGTGCCATCAGTGAGACACAGGGGTGGAATGAAGCTTTCTTT. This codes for CAISETQGWNEAFF.

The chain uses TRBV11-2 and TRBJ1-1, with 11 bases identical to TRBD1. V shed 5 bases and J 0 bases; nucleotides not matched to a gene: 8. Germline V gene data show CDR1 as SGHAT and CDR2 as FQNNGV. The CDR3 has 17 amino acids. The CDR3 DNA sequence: TGTGCCAGCAGCCTGGACAGGGGGCGATGGATGAACACTGAAGCTTTCTTT. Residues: CASSLDRGRWMNTEAFF.

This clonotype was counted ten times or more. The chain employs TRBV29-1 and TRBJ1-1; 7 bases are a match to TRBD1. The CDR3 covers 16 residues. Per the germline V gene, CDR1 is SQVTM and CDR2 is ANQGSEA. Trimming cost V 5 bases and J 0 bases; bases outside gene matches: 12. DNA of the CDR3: TGCAGCGTTATAAAGACAGGGTTTGTCGTGAACACTGAAGCTTTCTTT. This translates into CSVIKTGFVVNTEAFF.

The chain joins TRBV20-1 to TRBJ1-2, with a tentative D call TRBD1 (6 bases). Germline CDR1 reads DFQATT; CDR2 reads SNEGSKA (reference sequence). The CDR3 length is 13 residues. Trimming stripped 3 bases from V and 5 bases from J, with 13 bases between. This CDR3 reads CSASSGRGYGYTF. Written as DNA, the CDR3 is TGCAGTGCTAGCTCTGGCAGGGGATATGGCTACACCTTC.

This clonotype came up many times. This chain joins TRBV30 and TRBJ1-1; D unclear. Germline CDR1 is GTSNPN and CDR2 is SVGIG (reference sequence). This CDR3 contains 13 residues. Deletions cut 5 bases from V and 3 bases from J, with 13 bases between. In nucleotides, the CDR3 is TGTGCCTGGTTCGGGAGGTGGGACACTGAAGCTTTCTTT. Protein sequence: CAWFGRWDTEAFF.